This T cell receptor (beta chain) comes out of a study of cytomegalovirus exposure and HLA in healthy donors. Points from the study as a whole: Usually a TCR sequence was rare, but some public TCRs were found in many donors.

The donors formed part of the approximately 120-subject validation cohort, distinct from the roughly 660-subject first cohort. Profiled with immunoSEQ multiplex PCR; TCRdb holds only in-frame clones, not every one. The data contain roughly 140,000 clones, about 89% of them singletons. Notes on this clone: Antigen unknown.

From germline, CDR1 is MGHDK and CDR2 SYGVNS. V lost 3 bases to trimming and J lost 0 bases, with 14 bases between them. The CDR3 consists of 16 residues. This TCR derives from a woman aged 18-29 years in good health and CMV-seropositive. The chain uses TRBV25-1 and TRBJ2-5; the D gene is possibly TRBD2 (5 bases). The specimen was PBMCs. For the CDR3, the DNA is TGTGCCAGCAGTGACACTAGGGAGCGATACCAAGAGACCCAGTACTTC. Its translation: CASSDTRERYQETQYF.